The sequence of this T cell receptor (beta chain) was determined in a study of identical twins. TCRdb re-called the 5' RACE reads with MiXCR, one entry per CDR3 protein. Of around 470,000 distinct CDR3 sequences in the sample, 14% were seen once. The germline V and J ends were trimmed by 3 bases and 4 bases, with 18 bases remaining between them. CDR3 length: 16 amino acids. CDR1 and CDR2 (germline): SGHTA, FQGNSA. All donors were healthy, and all were Caucasian. Regarding the study as a whole: Invariant T cells like MAIT and iNKT could partly confound the zero-insertion analyses. Fewer insertions were carried by abundant cord blood beta clonotypes, but none was seen in memory repertoires.

This clonotype showed up just a few times. What it binds is not known. Another study also made use of these data, one on yellow fever vaccine responses in identical twins.

The rearrangement links TRBV7-2 to TRBJ1-2; TRBD1 is a possible D gene (5 bases). The sample taken for sequencing was CD4+ T cells sorted from blood. The receptor's source is a woman under 30 in good health. The CDR3 reads CASSLVRGGATYGYTF. The CDR3 coding sequence is TGTGCCAGCAGCTTGGTGCGGGGAGGGGCGACCTATGGCTACACCTTC.